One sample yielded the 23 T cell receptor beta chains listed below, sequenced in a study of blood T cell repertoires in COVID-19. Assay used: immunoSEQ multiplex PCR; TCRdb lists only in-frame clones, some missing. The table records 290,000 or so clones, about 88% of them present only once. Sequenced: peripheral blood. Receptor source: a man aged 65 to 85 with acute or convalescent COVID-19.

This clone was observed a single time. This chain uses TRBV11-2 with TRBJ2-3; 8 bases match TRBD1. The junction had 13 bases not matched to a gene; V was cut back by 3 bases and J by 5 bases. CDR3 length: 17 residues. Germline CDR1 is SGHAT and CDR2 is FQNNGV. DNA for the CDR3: TGTGCCAGCAGCTTCCTCCACCACAGGGGGGCTCGAGATACGCAGTATTTT. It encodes CASSFLHHRGARDTQYF.

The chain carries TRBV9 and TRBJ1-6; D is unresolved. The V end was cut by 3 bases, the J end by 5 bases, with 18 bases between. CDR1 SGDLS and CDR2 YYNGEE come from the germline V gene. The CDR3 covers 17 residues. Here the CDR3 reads CASSASGQVAHNSPLHF. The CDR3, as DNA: TGTGCCAGCAGCGCCAGCGGGCAGGTTGCCCATAATTCACCCCTCCACTTT. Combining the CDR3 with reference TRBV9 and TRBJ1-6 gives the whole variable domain DSGVTQTPKHLITATGQRVTLRCSPRSGDLSVYWYQQSLDQGLQFLIQYYNGEERAKGNILERFSAQQFPDLHSELNLSSLELGDSALYFCASSASGQVAHNSPLHFGNGTRLTVT.

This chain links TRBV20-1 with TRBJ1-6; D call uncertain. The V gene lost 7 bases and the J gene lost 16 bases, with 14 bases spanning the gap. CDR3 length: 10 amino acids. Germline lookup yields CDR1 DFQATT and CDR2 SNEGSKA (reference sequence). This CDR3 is CSVPHSRLHF. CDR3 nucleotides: TGCAGTGTCCCTCACAGTCGGCTCCACTTT.

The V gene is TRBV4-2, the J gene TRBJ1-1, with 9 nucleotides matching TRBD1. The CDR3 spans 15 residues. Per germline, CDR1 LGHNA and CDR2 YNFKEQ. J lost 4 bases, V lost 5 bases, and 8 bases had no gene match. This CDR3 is CASSMEGQGSTEAFF. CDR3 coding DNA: TGTGCCAGCAGCATGGAAGGACAGGGGTCCACTGAAGCTTTCTTT.

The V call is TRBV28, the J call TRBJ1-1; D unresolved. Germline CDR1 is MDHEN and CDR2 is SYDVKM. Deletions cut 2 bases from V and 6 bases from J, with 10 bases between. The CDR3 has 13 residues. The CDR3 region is CASSLRTDAEAFF. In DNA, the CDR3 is TGTGCCAGCAGTTTACGGACTGACGCTGAAGCTTTCTTT.

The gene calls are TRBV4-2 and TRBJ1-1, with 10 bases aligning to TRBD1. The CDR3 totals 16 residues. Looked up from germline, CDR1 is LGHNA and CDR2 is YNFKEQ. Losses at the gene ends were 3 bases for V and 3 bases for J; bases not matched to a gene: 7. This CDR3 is CASSHPGGTGDTEAFF. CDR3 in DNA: TGTGCCAGCAGCCACCCAGGCGGGACAGGGGACACTGAAGCTTTCTTT.

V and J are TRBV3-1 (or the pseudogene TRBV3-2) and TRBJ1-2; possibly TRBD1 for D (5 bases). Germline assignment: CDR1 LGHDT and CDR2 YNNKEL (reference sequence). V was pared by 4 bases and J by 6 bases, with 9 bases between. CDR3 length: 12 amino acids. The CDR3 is CASSLRTHGYTF. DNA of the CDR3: TGTGCCAGCAGCCTTCGGACACATGGCTACACCTTC.

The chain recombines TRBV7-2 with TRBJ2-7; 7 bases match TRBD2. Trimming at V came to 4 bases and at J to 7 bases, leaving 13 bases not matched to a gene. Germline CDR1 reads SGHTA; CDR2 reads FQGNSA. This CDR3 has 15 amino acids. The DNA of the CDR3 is TGTGCCAGCAGCTCACACCTTTCTCGGGGGGATGAGCAGTACTTC. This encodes CASSSHLSRGDEQYF.

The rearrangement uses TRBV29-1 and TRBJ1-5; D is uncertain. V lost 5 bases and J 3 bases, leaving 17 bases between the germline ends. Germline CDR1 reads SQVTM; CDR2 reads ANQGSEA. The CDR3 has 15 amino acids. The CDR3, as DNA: TGCAGCGTTTTGGAGGGTGCGGGATACAATCAGCCCCAGCATTTT. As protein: CSVLEGAGYNQPQHF.

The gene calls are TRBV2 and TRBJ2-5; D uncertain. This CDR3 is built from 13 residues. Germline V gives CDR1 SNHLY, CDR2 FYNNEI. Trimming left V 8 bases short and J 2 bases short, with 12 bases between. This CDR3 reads CASSLRLQETQYF. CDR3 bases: TGTGCCAGCTCCTTGAGACTTCAAGAGACCCAGTACTTC.

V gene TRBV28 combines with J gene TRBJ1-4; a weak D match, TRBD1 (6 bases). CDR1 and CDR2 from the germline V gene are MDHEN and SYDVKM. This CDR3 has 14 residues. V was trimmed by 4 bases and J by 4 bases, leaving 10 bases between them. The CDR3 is CASSWAGVNEKLFF. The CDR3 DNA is TGTGCCAGCAGTTGGGCAGGGGTTAATGAAAAACTGTTTTTT.

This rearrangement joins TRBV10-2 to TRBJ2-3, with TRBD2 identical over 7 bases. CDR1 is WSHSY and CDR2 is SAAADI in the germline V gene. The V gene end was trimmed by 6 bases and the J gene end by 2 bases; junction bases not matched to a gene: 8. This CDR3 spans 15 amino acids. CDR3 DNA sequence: TGCGCCAGCAGGAGGACTAGTGAGCACACAGATACGCAGTATTTT. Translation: CASRRTSEHTDTQYF.

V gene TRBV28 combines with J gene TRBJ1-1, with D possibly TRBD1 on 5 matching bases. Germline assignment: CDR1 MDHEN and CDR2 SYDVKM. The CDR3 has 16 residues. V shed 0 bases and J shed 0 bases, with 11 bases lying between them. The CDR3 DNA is TGTGCCAGCAGTTTATGGTTAGCAGGGTTGAACACTGAAGCTTTCTTT. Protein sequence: CASSLWLAGLNTEAFF.

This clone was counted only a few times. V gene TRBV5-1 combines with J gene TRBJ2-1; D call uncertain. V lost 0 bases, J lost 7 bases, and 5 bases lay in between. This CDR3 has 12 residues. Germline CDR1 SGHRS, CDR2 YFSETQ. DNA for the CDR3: TGCGCCAGCAGCTTGGCCGGGAATGAGCAGTTCTTC. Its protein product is CASSLAGNEQFF. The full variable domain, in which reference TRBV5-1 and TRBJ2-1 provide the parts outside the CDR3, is KAGVTQTPRYLIKTRGQQVTLSCSPISGHRSVSWYQQTPGQGLQFLFEYFSETQRNKGNFPGRFSGRQFSNSRSEMNVSTLELGDSALYLCASSLAGNEQFFGPGTRLTVL.

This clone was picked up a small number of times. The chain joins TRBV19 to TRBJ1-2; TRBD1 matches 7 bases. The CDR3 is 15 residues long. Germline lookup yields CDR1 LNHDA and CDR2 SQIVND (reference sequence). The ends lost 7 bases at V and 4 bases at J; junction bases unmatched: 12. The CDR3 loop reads CASTADRQGLYGYTF. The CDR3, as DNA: TGTGCCAGTACAGCCGACCGACAGGGCCTCTATGGCTACACCTTC. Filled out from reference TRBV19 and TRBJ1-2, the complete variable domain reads DGGITQSPKYLFRKEGQNVTLSCEQNLNHDAMYWYRQDPGQGLRLIYYSQIVNDFQKGDIAEGYSVSREKKESFPLTVTSAQKNPTAFYLCASTADRQGLYGYTFGSGTRLTVV.

For the CDR3, the DNA is TGCGCCAGCGCGCTAGCGGGGGGGGAGCAGTACTTC. This codes for CASALAGGEQYF. V is TRBV5-1 and J is TRBJ2-7; TRBD2 matches at 12 bases. This CDR3 region has 12 residues. V shed 7 bases, J shed 7 bases, and the junction held 3 bases outside the gene matches. The germline CDR1 and CDR2 sequences are SGHRS and YFSETQ.

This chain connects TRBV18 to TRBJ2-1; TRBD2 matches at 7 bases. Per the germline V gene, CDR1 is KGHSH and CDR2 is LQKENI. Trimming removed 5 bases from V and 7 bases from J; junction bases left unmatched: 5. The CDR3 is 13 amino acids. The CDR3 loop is CASSGGGENEQFF. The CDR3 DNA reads TGTGCCAGCTCAGGCGGGGGAGAAAATGAGCAGTTCTTC.

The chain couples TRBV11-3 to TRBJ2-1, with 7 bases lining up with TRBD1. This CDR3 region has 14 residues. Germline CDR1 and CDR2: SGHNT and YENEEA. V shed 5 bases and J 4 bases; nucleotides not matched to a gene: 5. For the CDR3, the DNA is TGTGCCAGCAGCACCCGGACAGGTTACAATGAGCAGTTCTTC. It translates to CASSTRTGYNEQFF.

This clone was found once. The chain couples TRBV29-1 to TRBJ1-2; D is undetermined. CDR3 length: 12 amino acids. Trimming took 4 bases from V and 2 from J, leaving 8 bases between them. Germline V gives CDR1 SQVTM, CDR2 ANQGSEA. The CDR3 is CSVGAGNYGYTF. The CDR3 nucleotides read TGCAGCGTTGGCGCAGGCAACTATGGCTACACCTTC.

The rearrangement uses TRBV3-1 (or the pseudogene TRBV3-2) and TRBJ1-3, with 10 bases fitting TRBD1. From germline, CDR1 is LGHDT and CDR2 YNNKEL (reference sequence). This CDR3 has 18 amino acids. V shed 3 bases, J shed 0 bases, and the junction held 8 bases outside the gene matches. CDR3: CASSQADRGLNSGNTIYF. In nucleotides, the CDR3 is TGTGCCAGCAGCCAGGCTGACAGGGGGCTGAACTCTGGAAACACCATATATTTT.

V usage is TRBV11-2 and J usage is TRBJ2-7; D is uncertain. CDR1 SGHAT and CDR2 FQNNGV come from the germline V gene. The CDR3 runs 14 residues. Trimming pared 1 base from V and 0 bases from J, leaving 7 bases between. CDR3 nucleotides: TGTGCCAGCAGCTTAGTGGCGGTCTCCTACGAGCAGTACTTC. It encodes CASSLVAVSYEQYF.

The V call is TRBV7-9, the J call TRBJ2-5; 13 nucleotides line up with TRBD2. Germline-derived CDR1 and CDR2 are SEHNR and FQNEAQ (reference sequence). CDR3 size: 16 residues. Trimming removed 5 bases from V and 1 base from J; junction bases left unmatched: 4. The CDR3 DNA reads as TGTGCCAGCAGCATTTGGACTAGCGGGGGCCAAGAGACCCAGTACTTC. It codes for CASSIWTSGGQETQYF.

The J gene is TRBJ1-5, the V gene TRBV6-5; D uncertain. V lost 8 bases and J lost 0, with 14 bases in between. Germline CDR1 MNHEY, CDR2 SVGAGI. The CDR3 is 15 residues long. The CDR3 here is CASQPGILSNQPQHF. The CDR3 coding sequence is TGTGCCAGCCAGCCGGGGATACTTAGCAATCAGCCCCAGCATTTT.